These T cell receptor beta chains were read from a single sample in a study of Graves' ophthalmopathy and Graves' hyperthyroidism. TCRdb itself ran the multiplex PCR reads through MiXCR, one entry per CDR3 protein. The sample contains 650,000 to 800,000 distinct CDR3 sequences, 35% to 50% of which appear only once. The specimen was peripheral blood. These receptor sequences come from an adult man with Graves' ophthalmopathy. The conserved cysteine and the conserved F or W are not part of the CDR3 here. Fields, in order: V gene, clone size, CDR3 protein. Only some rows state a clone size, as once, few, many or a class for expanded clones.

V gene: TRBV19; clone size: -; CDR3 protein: ASSYRRRGSTEAF
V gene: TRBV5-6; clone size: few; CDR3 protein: ASSAPGRVYEQY
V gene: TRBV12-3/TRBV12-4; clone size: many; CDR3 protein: ASSFWARANYGYT
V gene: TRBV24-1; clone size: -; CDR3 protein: ATSGQGPYGYT
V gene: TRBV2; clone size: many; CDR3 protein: ASSRDGSPQY
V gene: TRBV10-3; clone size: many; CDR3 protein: AISGDAGGIQETQY
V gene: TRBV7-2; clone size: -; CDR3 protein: ASSLVEGLAETQY
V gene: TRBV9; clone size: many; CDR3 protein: ASSVAEGQPSETQY
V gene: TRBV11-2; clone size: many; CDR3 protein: ASSSGARRDGETQY
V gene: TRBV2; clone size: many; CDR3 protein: ASRDRGAPQH
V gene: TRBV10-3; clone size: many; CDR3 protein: AISQGSEGYT
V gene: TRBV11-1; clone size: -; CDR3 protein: ASSQAGQGVGGYT
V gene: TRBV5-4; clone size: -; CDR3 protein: ASSPTQGSHEQY
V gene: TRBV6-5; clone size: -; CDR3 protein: ASSSRVGYNEQF
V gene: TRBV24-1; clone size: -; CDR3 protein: ATSAGESYEH
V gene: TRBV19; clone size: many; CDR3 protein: ASRGVGDSPLH
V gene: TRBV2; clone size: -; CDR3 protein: ASSDGTSTDTQY
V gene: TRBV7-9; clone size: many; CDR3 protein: ASSPPGFSGNTIY
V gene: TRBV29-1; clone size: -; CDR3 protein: SSWDSLSSYNSPLH
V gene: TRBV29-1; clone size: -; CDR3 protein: SETQTGNYGYT
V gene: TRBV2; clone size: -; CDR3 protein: ATNFASHRTDTQY
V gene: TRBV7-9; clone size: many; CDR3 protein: ASSSHREMNTEAF
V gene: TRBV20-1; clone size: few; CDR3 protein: SAIVSGTYEQY
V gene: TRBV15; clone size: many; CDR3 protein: ATSSGPLGYEQY
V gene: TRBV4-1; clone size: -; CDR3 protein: ASSQEWDFMNTEAF
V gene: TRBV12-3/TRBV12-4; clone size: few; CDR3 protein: ASSFLSGTGTEAF
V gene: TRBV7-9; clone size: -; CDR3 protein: ASSFGTTNEAF
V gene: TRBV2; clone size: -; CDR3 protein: ASSVGCNPPQH
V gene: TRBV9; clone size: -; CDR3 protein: ASSVLTGGKSSYEQY
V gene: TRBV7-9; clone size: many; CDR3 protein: ASSSLPGQRKTGNTIY
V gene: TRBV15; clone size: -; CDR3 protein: AASSADISGANVLT
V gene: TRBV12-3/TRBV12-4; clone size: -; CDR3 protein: ASSLEKAGVTGELF
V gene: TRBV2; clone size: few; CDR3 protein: ASSPIGLAGAGNEQF
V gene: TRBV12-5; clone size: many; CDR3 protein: ASGLVDRRTYEQY
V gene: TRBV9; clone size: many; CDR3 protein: ASSVGNSGRFTYEQY
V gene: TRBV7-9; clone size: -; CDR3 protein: ASSYSITAFMNTEAF
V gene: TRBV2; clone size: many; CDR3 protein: ASSFPGQVDAI
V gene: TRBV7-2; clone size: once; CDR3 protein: ASSLDTSNYGYT
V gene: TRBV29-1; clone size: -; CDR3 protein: SVAGTGRQPQH
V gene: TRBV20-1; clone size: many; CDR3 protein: SAIWDAYGYT
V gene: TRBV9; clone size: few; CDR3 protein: ASSFGGASSYEQY